Described below is a single T cell receptor (beta chain) sequence and its context. With 60 Vbeta and 13 Jbeta primers, the PCR was carried out. The repertoire was sequenced with immunoSEQ multiplex PCR; TCRdb's copy has only in-frame clones and lacks some. The table has about 150,000 clones, 65% to 80% seen once. The sample belongs to a study of cytomegalovirus exposure and HLA in healthy donors. For the study at large: Earlier results showed 120 million or so unique TCR beta sequences derived from some 190 million T cells.

The donors gave bone marrow, and they were healthy. The J segment lost 5 bases and the V segment lost 2 bases, leaving 7 bases of the junction unmatched. This CDR3 is 16 amino acids long. Per the germline V gene, CDR1 is MNHEY and CDR2 is SVGAGI. Specimen: PBMCs. The chain recombines TRBV6-5 with TRBJ1-1, with TRBD1 identical over 11 bases. This sequence was found in a male donor in good health and CMV-seronegative. The CDR3 nucleotides are TGTGCCAGCAGTTACCGTCCCGGGACAGGGGGAACTGAAGCTTTCTTT. This sequence encodes CASSYRPGTGGTEAFF.